A single sample gave rise to the 7 T cell receptor beta chains below, sequenced in a study of blood T cell repertoires in COVID-19. Some clones are missing from TCRdb's copy, which holds only in-frame ones; the method was immunoSEQ multiplex PCR. This sample has about 210,000 clones, with 88% found just once. The sequenced sample consisted of peripheral blood. The receptors shown here come from a man in his 70s with acute or convalescent COVID-19.

This chain joins TRBV14 and TRBJ2-1, with D possibly being TRBD1 (8 bases). The ends were cut back, 6 bases at V and 8 bases at J, with 14 bases in the middle. This CDR3 region has 13 residues. CDR1 and CDR2 (germline): SGHDN, FVKESK. The CDR3 region has the DNA TGTGCCAGCAGACAAACAGGGGGGGATGAGCAGTTCTTC. This encodes CASRQTGGDEQFF.

This chain connects TRBV6-5 to TRBJ1-5; D is unresolved. V was pared by 4 bases and J by 4 bases, with 8 bases between. The CDR3 contains 13 residues. Germline V lookup: CDR1 MNHEY, CDR2 SVGAGI. This chain's CDR3 is CASSLAVNQPQHF. The CDR3 DNA follows: TGTGCCAGCAGTTTGGCAGTAAATCAGCCCCAGCATTTT.

A remark on this clone: At one boundary the junction diverges from the germline segment, which might be a read error. The rearrangement uses TRBV7-2 and TRBJ2-1; TRBD2 matches at 9 bases. Germline-derived CDR1 and CDR2 are SGHTA and FQGNSA. CDR3 length equals 15 residues. The CDR3 reads CASRLAGASYNEQFF. CDR3 nucleotides: TGTGCCAGCAGATTAGCGGGGGCCTCCTACAATGAGCAGTTCTTC.

This clone appeared a single time. J is TRBJ2-1 and V is TRBV6-1, with D perhaps TRBD1 (7 bases). The CDR3 is 16 residues long. V shed 2 bases and J shed 2 bases, with 13 bases lying between them. Germline CDR1 and CDR2: MNHNS and SASEGT. The CDR3 DNA is TGTGCCAGCAGTGAAATGAGGAGGGGGCCCTACAATGAGCAGTTCTTC. Encoded protein: CASSEMRRGPYNEQFF.

This clone was seen once. The chain carries TRBV28 and TRBJ1-1; D gene ambiguous. Germline V gene lookup returns CDR1 MDHEN and CDR2 SYDVKM. The CDR3 runs to 14 residues. Trimming pared 5 bases from V and 3 bases from J, leaving 13 bases between. The DNA of the CDR3 is TGTGCCAGCAGTCCCTTTGCCCAGTACACTGAAGCTTTCTTT. The encoded protein is CASSPFAQYTEAFF.

The J gene is TRBJ1-1, the V gene TRBV24-1; D not resolved. CDR3 size: 11 residues. The germline V and J ends were trimmed by 7 bases and 7 bases, with 9 bases remaining between them. Germline CDR1 reads KGHDR; CDR2 reads SFDVKD. This CDR3 reads CATSTENEAFF. The CDR3 region has the DNA TGTGCCACCAGCACAGAGAATGAAGCTTTCTTT.

This chain uses TRBV30 with TRBJ2-7, with 8 nucleotides matching TRBD1. Trimming removed 4 bases from V and 3 bases from J; junction bases left unmatched: 5. CDR3 size: 13 residues. CDR1 and CDR2 (germline): GTSNPN, SVGIG (reference sequence). CDR3 in amino acids: CAWTRQGIYEQYF. Written as DNA, the CDR3 is TGTGCCTGGACCCGACAGGGGATCTACGAGCAGTACTTC. Filled out from reference TRBV30 and TRBJ2-7, the complete variable domain reads SQTIHQWPATLVQPVGSPLSLECTVEGTSNPNLYWYRQAAGRGLQLLFYSVGIGQISSEVPQNLSASRPQDRQFILSSKKLLLSDSGFYLCAWTRQGIYEQYFGPGTRLTVT.